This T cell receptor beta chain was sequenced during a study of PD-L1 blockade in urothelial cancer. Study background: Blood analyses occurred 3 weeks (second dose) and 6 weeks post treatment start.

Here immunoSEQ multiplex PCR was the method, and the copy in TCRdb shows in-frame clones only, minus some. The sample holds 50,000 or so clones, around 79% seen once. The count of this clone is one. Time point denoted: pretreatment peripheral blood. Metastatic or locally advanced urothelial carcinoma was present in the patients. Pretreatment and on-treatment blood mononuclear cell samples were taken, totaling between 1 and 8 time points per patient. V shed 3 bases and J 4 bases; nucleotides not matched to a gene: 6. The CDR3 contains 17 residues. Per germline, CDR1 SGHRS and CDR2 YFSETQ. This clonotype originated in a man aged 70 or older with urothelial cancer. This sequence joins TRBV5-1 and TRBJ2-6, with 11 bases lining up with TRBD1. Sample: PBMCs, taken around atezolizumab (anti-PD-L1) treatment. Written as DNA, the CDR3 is TGCGCCAGCAGCTCCGGGACAGGGGGAGGAGGGGCCAACGTCCTGACTTTC. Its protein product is CASSSGTGGGGANVLTF.